This TCR beta chain was documented in a study of CXCR3-negative and CXCR3-positive naive CD8 T cells. Across the study: Sequencing brought in approximately 150 million TRB reads altogether, and each library got about 1.5 +/- 0.3 million. Whole-study results and caveats: The TRB CDR3s that CXCR3-positive naive cells carried were more hydrophobic than those of CXCR3-negative naive cells. Comparison of naive subsets found surface CD5 to be comparable, and TCR strength was inferred on the basis of TRB CDR3 properties.

With UMI labels, 5' RACE was used to prepare the TRB cDNA libraries. After re-calling the 5' RACE reads, TCRdb lists one entry per CDR3 protein, DNA absent. The sample's table shows roughly 130,000 distinct CDR3 sequences. The CDR3 has 16 amino acids. Concerning this clonotype itself: Its specificity is not known.

What was sequenced was naive CXCR3+ CD8+ T cells from blood. The subset: CD45RO-CCR7+CD27+CD95- naive CD8+ T cells expressing CXCR3 (TNR3+). The TCR was taken from a human donor in good health. Some clones in this sample may be carry-over from other donors' samples. The chain combines TRBV23-1 with TRBJ2-7; TCRdb lists TRBD1, though no DNA is available to test this call. TRBV23-1 has ORF status, its function being uncertain. CDR3 sequence reads: CASSHSRQGASYEQYF.